These T cell receptor beta chains were read from a single sample in a study of blood T cell repertoires in COVID-19. Profiled with immunoSEQ multiplex PCR; TCRdb holds only in-frame clones, not every one. Counted here are approximately 250,000 clones, 84% occurring once; the ten biggest clones make up over 8.5%. Sequencing used peripheral blood. These TCRs come from a human donor in a cohort sampled during active COVID-19. Each CDR3 is given with its conserved first and last residue. D genes are given only for firm matches. Clone size is stated in some rows and not others, as once, few, many or a class when expanded.

d_call j_call v_call clone_size cdr3_nt cdr3_aa
. TRBJ2-5 TRBV5-6 . TGTGCCAGCAGCCCCGTCTACAGACTATTCCAAGAGACCCAGTACTTC CASSPVYRLFQETQYF
. TRBJ2-5 TRBV3-1/TRBV3-2 . TGTGCCAGCAGCCAAGTCAATTCCCAAGAGACCCAGTACTTC CASSQVNSQETQYF
. TRBJ1-2 TRBV10-2 few TGCGCCAGCTTTACGACAGCCAGTTATGGCTACACCTTC CASFTTASYGYTF
. TRBJ1-2 TRBV16 . TGTGCCAGCAGCCAATCGGCACCTGATGGCTACACCTTC CASSQSAPDGYTF
. TRBJ1-1 TRBV18 . TGTGCCAGCTCACCATTCCCAACGGGGAACACTGAAGCTTTCTTT CASSPFPTGNTEAFF
TRBD2 TRBJ2-1 TRBV5-1 . TGCGCCAGCAGCTTGGCGGGACTAGCGGGAGGGCTCTACAATGAGCAGTTCTTC CASSLAGLAGGLYNEQFF
. TRBJ1-1 TRBV5-1 . TGCGCCAGCAGCTTGCTTAGGGGGACAAACACTGAAGCTTTCTTT CASSLLRGTNTEAFF
. TRBJ1-2 TRBV7-2 . TGTGCCAGCAGCTTAGTTCCAAGGGGAGGGGGTGACGGCTACACCTTC CASSLVPRGGGDGYTF
. TRBJ2-1 TRBV7-9 once TGTGCCAGCAGCTTAATTTCCGGGGGGCCAAACAATGAGCAGTTCTTC CASSLISGGPNNEQFF
TRBD2 TRBJ2-2 TRBV5-1 . TGCGCCAGCACCGAAAACCCTAGCGGCCCGAACACCGGGGAGCTGTTTTTT CASTENPSGPNTGELFF
. TRBJ2-7 TRBV12-3/TRBV12-4 . TGTGCCAGCACCTGGGGGCGGGAGATTGAGCAGTACTTC CASTWGREIEQYF
TRBD2 TRBJ2-1 TRBV6-2/TRBV6-3 . TGTGCCAGCAGACCTAGCGGGGGTCGCTCCTACAATGAGCAGTTCTTC CASRPSGGRSYNEQFF
. TRBJ1-4 TRBV28 . TGTGCCAGCAATGGCGGGGATAAAGCTAATGAAAAACTGTTTTTT CASNGGDKANEKLFF
. TRBJ2-7 TRBV2 . TGTGCCAGCAGCTACGCGGCGTCCCACGAGCAGTACTTC CASSYAASHEQYF
. TRBJ2-1 TRBV29-1 . TGCAGCGTTGCACGGACAGAGAATGAGCAGTTCTTC CSVARTENEQFF
TRBD2 TRBJ2-5 TRBV29-1 . TGCAGCGTCTGGGGACTAGCGGGGGCAAGTTCGAAGACCCAGTACTTC CSVWGLAGASSKTQYF
. TRBJ1-5 TRBV24-1 . TGTGCCACCAGTGACAACAATCAGCCCCAGCATTTT CATSDNNQPQHF
TRBD2 TRBJ2-2 TRBV18 . TGTGCCAGCTCACGGACTAGCGGGACGAACGGGGAGCTGTTTTTT CASSRTSGTNGELFF
TRBD1 TRBJ2-7 TRBV28 . TGTGCCAGTCAGACGGGGACAGGGACCCACGAGCAGTACTTC CASQTGTGTHEQYF
. TRBJ1-4 TRBV11-2 . TGTGCCAGCAGCTTGGGGGGGGTGGGTGAAAAACTGTTTTTT CASSLGGVGEKLFF
. TRBJ1-6 TRBV5-8 . TGTGCCAGCAGCTTGGCACGAAGCCGGGGCTATAATTCACCCCTCCACTTT CASSLARSRGYNSPLHF
TRBD2 TRBJ2-7 TRBV3-1/TRBV3-2 . TGTGCCAGCAGCATCTGGACTAGCGGACTCTCCTACGAGCAGTACTTC CASSIWTSGLSYEQYF
. TRBJ2-6 TRBV19 . TGTGCCAGTAGTTTACAGGCCAGGGTCCTGACTTTC CASSLQARVLTF
TRBD1 TRBJ2-1 TRBV6-5 . TGTGCCAGCAGCGACCAAGACAGGGGCAATGAGCAGTTCTTC CASSDQDRGNEQFF
. TRBJ2-2 TRBV27 . TGTGCCAGCAGTTTCACCCCTCAAGCGGTGAACACCGGGGAGCTGTTTTTT CASSFTPQAVNTGELFF
TRBD2 TRBJ2-1 TRBV5-5 . TGTGCCAGCAGCTCCCGCGGGGGACCCTACAATGAGCAGTTCTTC CASSSRGGPYNEQFF
TRBD1 TRBJ2-2 TRBV4-2 . TGTGCCAGCACTAAAACCGGGACAGGTATTAACACCGGGGAGCTGTTTTTT CASTKTGTGINTGELFF
. TRBJ2-1 TRBV4-3 . TGCGCCAGCCCCTGGCAGGGTGTCGATGAGCAGTTCTTC CASPWQGVDEQFF
. TRBJ1-4 TRBV6-5 . TGTGCCACCTTGGAGGGGGGGCGAACTAATGAAAAACTGTTTTTT CATLEGGRTNEKLFF
TRBD1 TRBJ2-3 TRBV4-2 many TGTGCCAGCAGCCAAGCTAGCCAGGGGGTCAGCACAGATACGCAGTATTTT CASSQASQGVSTDTQYF
TRBD2 TRBJ2-1 TRBV18 . TGTGCCAGCTCGCCACTAGCGGTCAACTACAATGAGCAGTTCTTC CASSPLAVNYNEQFF
TRBD2 TRBJ2-7 TRBV28 once TGTGCCAGCAGTTTATCATCGGGGGGAGCCTACGAGCAGTACTTC CASSLSSGGAYEQYF
. TRBJ1-4 TRBV2 . TGTGCCAGCAGATACTCAGGGCAGGCAGGGGAAAAACTGTTTTTT CASRYSGQAGEKLFF